This T cell receptor beta chain was captured in a study of CD8 T cells in Susac syndrome. Sequencing targeted TCR beta in T cells from blood (CD8+ and CD4+). A quantity of about 0.5 to 1 ug RNA underwent reverse transcription using random hexamers. TCRdb reprocessed the immunoSEQ multiplex PCR reads with MiXCR, giving one entry per CDR3 protein. The data contain some 190,000 distinct CDR3 sequences, roughly 96% of them singletons. The length of the CDR3 is 16 residues. The trim removed 7 bases at V and 2 bases at J, leaving 13 bases unmatched. The V gene's germline CDR1 is SQVTM and CDR2 ANQGSEA. J is TRBJ1-2 and V is TRBV29-1; 10 bases align to TRBD1. What was sequenced was CD4+ T cells from PBMCs. The clonotype originates from a human donor in good health. Here the CDR3 reads CSARDRGRPLNYGYTF. CDR3 DNA: TGCAGCGCCCGAGACAGGGGGCGCCCCCTCAACTATGGCTACACCTTC.